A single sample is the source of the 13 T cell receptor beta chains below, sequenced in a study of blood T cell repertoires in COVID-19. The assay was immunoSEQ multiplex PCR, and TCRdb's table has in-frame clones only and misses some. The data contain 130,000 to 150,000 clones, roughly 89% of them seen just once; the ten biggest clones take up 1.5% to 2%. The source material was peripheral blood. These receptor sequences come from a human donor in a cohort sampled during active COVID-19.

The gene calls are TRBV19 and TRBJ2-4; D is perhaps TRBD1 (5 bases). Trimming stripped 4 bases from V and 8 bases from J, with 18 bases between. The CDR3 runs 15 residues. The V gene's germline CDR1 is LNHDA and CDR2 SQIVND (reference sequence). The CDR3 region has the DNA TGTGCCAGTAGTAAACAGGCAGGGCGTGAGGACATTCAGTACTTC. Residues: CASSKQAGREDIQYF.

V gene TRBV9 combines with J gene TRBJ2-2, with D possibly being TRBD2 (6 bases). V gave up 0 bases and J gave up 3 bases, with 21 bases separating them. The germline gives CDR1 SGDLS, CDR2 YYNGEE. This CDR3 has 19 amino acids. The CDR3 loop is CASSVDLGSGGADTGELFF. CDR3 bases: TGTGCCAGCAGCGTAGACTTGGGGAGTGGAGGGGCCGACACCGGGGAGCTGTTTTTT.

CDR3 DNA: TGCGCCAGCAGCCTAGAGGGACAGGGCAGAATGAACACTGAAGCTTTCTTT. This translates into CASSLEGQGRMNTEAFF. The rearrangement links TRBV5-1 to TRBJ1-1, with 9 positions matching TRBD1. CDR3 length: 17 amino acids. V was clipped by 4 bases and J by 0 bases; unmatched bases: 10. Per germline, CDR1 SGHRS and CDR2 YFSETQ.

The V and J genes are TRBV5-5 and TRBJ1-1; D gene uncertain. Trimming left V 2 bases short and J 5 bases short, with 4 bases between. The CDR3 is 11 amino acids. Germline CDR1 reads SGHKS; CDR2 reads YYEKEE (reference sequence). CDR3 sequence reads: CASSFGTEAFF. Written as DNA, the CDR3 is TGTGCCAGCAGCTTCGGGACTGAAGCTTTCTTT.

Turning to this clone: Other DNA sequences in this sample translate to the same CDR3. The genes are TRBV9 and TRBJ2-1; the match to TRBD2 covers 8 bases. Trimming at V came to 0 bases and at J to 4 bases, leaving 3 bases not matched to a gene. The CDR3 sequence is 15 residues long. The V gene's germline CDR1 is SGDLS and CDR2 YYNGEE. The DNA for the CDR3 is TGTGCCAGCAGCGTAGTCGGGACTAGTTACAATGAGCAGTTCTTC. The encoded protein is CASSVVGTSYNEQFF.

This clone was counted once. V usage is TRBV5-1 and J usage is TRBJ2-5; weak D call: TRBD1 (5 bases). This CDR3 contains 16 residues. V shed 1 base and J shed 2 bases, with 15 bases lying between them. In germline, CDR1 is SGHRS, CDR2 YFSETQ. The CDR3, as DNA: TGCGCCAGCAGCTTGAAGGCAGGACAAGTACAAGAGACCCAGTACTTC. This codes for CASSLKAGQVQETQYF.

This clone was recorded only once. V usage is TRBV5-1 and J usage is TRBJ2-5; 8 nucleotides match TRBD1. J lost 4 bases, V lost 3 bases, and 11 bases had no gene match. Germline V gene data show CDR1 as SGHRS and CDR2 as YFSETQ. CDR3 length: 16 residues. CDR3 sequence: CASSSDLGQGGETQYF. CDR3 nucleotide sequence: TGCGCCAGCAGCTCCGACCTAGGACAGGGAGGAGAGACCCAGTACTTC.

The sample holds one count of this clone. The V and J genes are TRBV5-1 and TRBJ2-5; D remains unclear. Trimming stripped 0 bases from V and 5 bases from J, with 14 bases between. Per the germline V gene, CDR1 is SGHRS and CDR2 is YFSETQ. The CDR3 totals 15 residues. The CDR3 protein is CASSLADGLRETQYF. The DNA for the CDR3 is TGCGCCAGCAGCTTGGCCGATGGGCTTAGGGAGACCCAGTACTTC.

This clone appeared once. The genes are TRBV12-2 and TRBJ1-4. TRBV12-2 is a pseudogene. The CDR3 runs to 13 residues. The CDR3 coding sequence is TGTGCAAGTCGCTTAGCGCCCGGTGAAAAACTGTTTTTT. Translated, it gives CASRLAPGEKLFF.

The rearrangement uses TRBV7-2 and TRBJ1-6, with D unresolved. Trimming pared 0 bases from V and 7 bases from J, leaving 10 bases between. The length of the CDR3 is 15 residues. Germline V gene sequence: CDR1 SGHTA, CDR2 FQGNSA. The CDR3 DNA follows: TGTGCCAGCAGCTTAGCGAACCTCAGGAATTCACCCCTCCACTTT. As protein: CASSLANLRNSPLHF.

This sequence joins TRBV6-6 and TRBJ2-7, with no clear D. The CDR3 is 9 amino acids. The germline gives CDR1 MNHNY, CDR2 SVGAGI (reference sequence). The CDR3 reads CASSYPVIV. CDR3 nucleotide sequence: TGTGCCAGCAGTTACCCCGTTATCGTC.

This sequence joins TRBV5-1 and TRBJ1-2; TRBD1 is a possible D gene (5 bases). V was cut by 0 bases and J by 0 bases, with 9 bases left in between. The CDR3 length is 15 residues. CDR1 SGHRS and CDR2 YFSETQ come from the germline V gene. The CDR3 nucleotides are TGCGCCAGCAGCTTGGACGGGGGAACTAACTATGGCTACACCTTC. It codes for CASSLDGGTNYGYTF.

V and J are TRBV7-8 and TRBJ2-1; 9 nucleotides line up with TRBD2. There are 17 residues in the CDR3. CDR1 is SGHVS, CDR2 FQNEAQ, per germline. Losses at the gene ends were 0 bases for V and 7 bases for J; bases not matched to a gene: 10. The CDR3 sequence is CASSLAEGGGAWNEQFF. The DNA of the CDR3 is TGTGCCAGCAGCTTAGCGGAAGGCGGGGGGGCTTGGAATGAGCAGTTCTTC.